Presented here are 26 T cell receptor beta chains from one specimen sequenced in a study of shared clonotypes between healthy human individuals. The protocol was immunoSEQ multiplex PCR, while the TCRdb copy is restricted to in-frame clones and leaves out a portion. The table has 2 million to 3 million clones, roughly 93% seen once. Sequenced: naive CD4+ T cells from PBMCs. Described subset: CD45RA+ positively selected. All receptors derive from a man aged 18 to 29 in good health. Some clones in this sample may be carry-over from other donors' samples.

This chain connects TRBV4-1 to TRBJ2-3, with TRBD2 matching over 14 bases. This CDR3 is 17 amino acids long. Germline assignment: CDR1 MGHRA and CDR2 YSYEKL. Trimming took 4 bases from V and 5 from J; bases not matched to a gene: 8. In DNA form, the CDR3 reads TGCGCCAGCAGCCCGGGGACTAGCGGGAGCCTGGGAGATACGCAGTATTTT. As protein: CASSPGTSGSLGDTQYF.

The chain couples TRBV2 to TRBJ1-1, with unresolved D. V lost 4 bases and J 0 bases, leaving 9 bases between the germline ends. CDR1 and CDR2 from the germline V gene are SNHLY and FYNNEI. The CDR3 spans 14 residues. CDR3 amino acids: CASSAWSLNTEAFF. CDR3 nucleotide sequence: TGTGCCAGCAGTGCGTGGAGTCTGAACACTGAAGCTTTCTTT. The whole variable domain, remainder taken from reference TRBV2 and TRBJ1-1, is EPEVTQTPSHQVTQMGQEVILRCVPISNHLYFYWYRQILGQKVEFLVSFYNNEISEKSEIFDDQFSVERPDGSNFTLKIRSTKLEDSAMYFCASSAWSLNTEAFFGQGTRLTVV.

This clone was detected only a few times. This CDR3 is also generated by other DNA sequences in the sample. This chain joins TRBV5-1 and TRBJ2-3; no definite D call. Germline assignment: CDR1 SGHRS and CDR2 YFSETQ. This CDR3 contains 15 residues. Trimming left V 0 bases short and J 0 bases short, with 8 bases between. The CDR3 coding sequence is TGCGCCAGCAGCTTGGCCGTCGGGAGCACAGATACGCAGTATTTT. The encoded protein is CASSLAVGSTDTQYF.

The rearrangement joins TRBV5-1 to TRBJ1-4, with D possibly matching TRBD1 (5 bases). The length of the CDR3 is 14 residues. V was pared by 0 bases and J by 8 bases, with 11 bases between. CDR1 is SGHRS and CDR2 is YFSETQ in the germline V gene. CDR3 nucleotide sequence: TGCGCCAGCAGCTTGGCGGCAGGGCACGAAAAACTGTTTTTT. Amino acid sequence: CASSLAAGHEKLFF.

V is TRBV5-1 and J is TRBJ2-1; 10 bases line up with TRBD1. Germline V gene data show CDR1 as SGHRS and CDR2 as YFSETQ. The length of the CDR3 is 15 residues. J was trimmed by 9 bases and V by 4 bases; bases with no gene match: 10. The CDR3 nucleotides read TGCGCCAGCAGCCCCGGGACAGGGGACGGCGGTGAGCAGTTCTTC. It codes for CASSPGTGDGGEQFF.

The chain has TRBV4-3 and TRBJ1-4; the D gene is possibly TRBD1 (6 bases). Germline CDR1 is LGHNA and CDR2 is YSLEER. V was shortened by 0 bases and J by 3 bases, with 11 bases between the two germline ends. The length of the CDR3 is 16 residues. The CDR3 reads CASSQDRQGSNEKLFF. CDR3 nucleotides: TGCGCCAGCAGCCAAGATCGCCAGGGGTCTAATGAAAAACTGTTTTTT.

The chain couples TRBV9 to TRBJ1-2; D is uncertain. Germline V gene data show CDR1 as SGDLS and CDR2 as YYNGEE. The V gene lost 3 bases and the J gene lost 8 bases, with 17 bases spanning the gap. This CDR3 region has 14 residues. DNA of the CDR3: TGTGCCAGCAGCGGGCCGGGCCGTGGCGGCGGCTACACCTTC. Amino acid sequence: CASSGPGRGGGYTF.

The chain is built from TRBV5-1 and TRBJ2-1, with TRBD2 matching over 8 bases. The CDR3 is 16 amino acids. In germline, CDR1 is SGHRS, CDR2 YFSETQ. Trimming cost V 7 bases and J 4 bases; bases outside gene matches: 13. The CDR3 region has the DNA TGCGCCAGCTCCCCGATGAAACTAGCGGCGTACAATGAGCAGTTCTTC. This gives the protein CASSPMKLAAYNEQFF.

V is TRBV4-2 and J is TRBJ1-2; 9 bases line up with TRBD1. The ends lost 3 bases at V and 4 bases at J; junction bases unmatched: 6. The germline V gene encodes CDR1 LGHNA and CDR2 YNFKEQ. The CDR3 is made up of 15 amino acids. The CDR3 sequence is CASSQGTGTSYGYTF. The DNA of the CDR3 is TGTGCCAGCAGCCAGGGGACAGGGACTTCCTATGGCTACACCTTC.

The CDR3 sequence: CASSEASSGKRRLFF. In nucleotides, the CDR3 is TGTGCCAGCAGTGAAGCGTCTAGCGGGAAGCGGAGGCTGTTTTTT. V and J are TRBV6-1 and TRBJ2-2; 9 bases agree with TRBD2. Trimming removed 0 bases from V and 13 bases from J; junction bases left unmatched: 9. This CDR3 has 15 residues. Germline V lookup: CDR1 MNHNS, CDR2 SASEGT.

For this clone: At the DNA level, this CDR3 is encoded by other sequences in the same sample as well. The chain carries TRBV5-4 and TRBJ1-5; 7 bases map to TRBD1. V was clipped by 0 bases and J by 1 base; unmatched bases: 1. The germline V gene encodes CDR1 SGHNT and CDR2 YYREEE (reference sequence). This CDR3 region has 15 residues. In DNA, the CDR3 is TGTGCCAGCAGCTTGGGGGGACAGAGCAATCAGCCCCAGCATTTT. Translating gives CASSLGGQSNQPQHF.

The chain couples TRBV11-2 to TRBJ2-7; D is possibly TRBD1 (6 bases). The germline V and J ends were trimmed by 5 bases and 3 bases, with 11 bases remaining between them. The CDR3 totals 13 residues. CDR1 and CDR2 from the germline V gene are SGHAT and FQNNGV. The CDR3 bases are TGTGCCAGCAGCATCGGGACACTCTACGAGCAGTACTTC. Amino acids: CASSIGTLYEQYF.

The chain joins TRBV9 to TRBJ1-2; D gene uncertain. Per the germline V gene, CDR1 is SGDLS and CDR2 is YYNGEE. The ends were cut back, 4 bases at V and 4 bases at J, with 14 bases in the middle. The CDR3 has 14 amino acids. The CDR3 sequence is CASSSRQELYGYTF. The DNA of the CDR3 is TGTGCCAGCAGCTCCCGGCAGGAACTCTATGGCTACACCTTC.

With regard to this clone: The identical CDR3 is also encoded by other nucleotide sequences in the sample. The gene calls are TRBV5-1 and TRBJ1-4; D ambiguous. The CDR3 has 13 residues. With 2 bases removed from V and 4 bases from J, the gap between germline ends came to 6 bases. Germline CDR1 is SGHRS and CDR2 is YFSETQ. The CDR3 loop reads CASSLELNEKLFF. The CDR3 nucleotides read TGCGCCAGCAGCTTAGAACTTAATGAAAAACTGTTTTTT.

As concerns this clone: A junction boundary mismatches the germline segment, possibly from a read error. The rearrangement joins TRBV27 to TRBJ1-1, with D uncertain. This CDR3 spans 9 amino acids. Germline V lookup: CDR1 MNHEY, CDR2 SMNVEV (reference sequence). CDR3 sequence: CASSLSPHF. CDR3 nucleotide sequence: TGTGCCAGCAGTTTATCGCCCCACTTT.

The rearrangement uses TRBV29-1 and TRBJ2-3, with D uncertain. The germline V and J ends were trimmed by 4 bases and 0 bases, with 11 bases remaining between them. This CDR3 contains 14 residues. Per germline, CDR1 SQVTM and CDR2 ANQGSEA. As DNA, the CDR3 is TGCAGCGTTGGGCGAGTTATCAGCACAGATACGCAGTATTTT. Translated: CSVGRVISTDTQYF.

The chain uses TRBV25-1 and TRBJ2-7; D is ambiguous. The germline V gene has CDR1 MGHDK and CDR2 SYGVNS. There are 13 residues in the CDR3. The V and J ends lost 6 bases and 3 bases respectively, with 12 bases between them. The CDR3 loop reads CASSSGLNYEQYF. The CDR3 region has the DNA TGTGCCAGCAGCTCCGGGCTAAACTACGAGCAGTACTTC.

The V call is TRBV27, the J call TRBJ2-6; D is uncertain. The germline V gene encodes CDR1 MNHEY and CDR2 SMNVEV (reference sequence). V was pared by 3 bases and J by 0 bases, with 21 bases between. The CDR3 has 20 amino acids. The CDR3 DNA reads TGTGCCAGCAGTTTCCCTTTGCGGAATGGACGTCGCTCTGGGGCCAACGTCCTGACTTTC. Translating gives CASSFPLRNGRRSGANVLTF.

The V and J genes are TRBV27 and TRBJ2-1, with 10 bases matching TRBD2. After removal of 7 bases from V and 0 bases from J, the junction contained 3 bases not matched to a gene. The germline CDR1 and CDR2 sequences are MNHEY and SMNVEV (reference sequence). The CDR3 totals 15 residues. DNA of the CDR3: TGTGCCAGCAAACGGACTAGCGGCTCCTACAATGAGCAGTTCTTC. As protein: CASKRTSGSYNEQFF.

The V and J genes are TRBV7-2 and TRBJ2-1; D is ambiguous. This CDR3 is built from 15 residues. Germline V gives CDR1 SGHTA, CDR2 FQGNSA. The germline V and J ends were trimmed by 2 bases and 2 bases, with 10 bases remaining between them. The CDR3 spells CASSLINGAYNEQFF. The DNA of the CDR3 is TGTGCCAGCAGCTTAATCAACGGTGCCTACAATGAGCAGTTCTTC.

The chain combines TRBV5-4 with TRBJ2-1; 9 positions match TRBD2. Germline V gives CDR1 SGHNT, CDR2 YYREEE (reference sequence). The CDR3 is 16 amino acids. V shed 3 bases, J shed 7 bases, and the junction held 11 bases outside the gene matches. The CDR3 bases are TGTGCCAGCAGCTCCGGGGCTAGCGGGAATAGGAATGAGCAGTTCTTC. Its translation is CASSSGASGNRNEQFF.

The chain is built from TRBV27 and TRBJ2-3, with TRBD2 identical over 7 bases. Germline lookup yields CDR1 MNHEY and CDR2 SMNVEV (reference sequence). The CDR3 is 17 residues long. V was pared by 3 bases and J by 0 bases, with 9 bases of the junction left unmatched. The CDR3 loop reads CASSFRSGVFSTDTQYF. CDR3 coding DNA: TGTGCCAGCAGTTTTCGAAGCGGGGTGTTTAGCACAGATACGCAGTATTTT.

The genes are TRBV6-5 and TRBJ1-6; no clear D gene. This CDR3 has 16 residues. CDR1 MNHEY and CDR2 SVGAGI come from the germline V gene. Deletions cut 4 bases from V and 8 bases from J, with 18 bases between. CDR3 in DNA: TGTGCCAGCAGTTTTATCCGGCCCGCCCTGTATTCACCCCTCCACTTT. Translated, it gives CASSFIRPALYSPLHF.

The CDR3: CASTASGRHTYEQYF. DNA for the CDR3: TGTGCCAGCACTGCTTCCGGCAGGCACACCTACGAGCAGTACTTC. The chain combines TRBV28 with TRBJ2-7; no clear D gene. Deletions cut 7 bases from V and 2 bases from J, with 18 bases between. The CDR3 runs to 15 residues. The germline CDR1 and CDR2 sequences are MDHEN and SYDVKM.

This sequence joins TRBV5-1 and TRBJ2-1; 9 nucleotides agree with TRBD2. Germline V lookup: CDR1 SGHRS, CDR2 YFSETQ. J was trimmed by 3 bases and V by 2 bases; bases with no gene match: 3. This CDR3 contains 15 residues. CDR3 nucleotides: TGCGCCAGCAGCTTTAGCGGGAGCCACTACAATGAGCAGTTCTTC. Translated, it gives CASSFSGSHYNEQFF.

The V gene is TRBV27, the J gene TRBJ1-1; D perhaps matches TRBD1 (6 bases). CDR1 and CDR2 from the germline V gene are MNHEY and SMNVEV (reference sequence). The length of the CDR3 is 14 residues. Trimming left V 3 bases short and J 11 bases short, with 19 bases between. CDR3 in amino acids: CASSLGETGLGAFF. CDR3 bases: TGTGCCAGCAGTTTGGGGGAAACAGGGTTAGGGGCTTTCTTT.